This record looks at one T cell receptor (beta chain) sequence and its context. Its specificity is unknown. The data originate from a study of blood T cells in healthy people across ages. Findings and caveats of the study: Naive CD4+ cell counts and diversity both ran higher in long-lived than in aged donors.

Using a J-beta primer mix together with a sample-barcoded 5' primer, a second PCR was run for about 7 to 12 cycles. A single record per CDR3 protein comes from TCRdb applying MiXCR to the 5' RACE reads. The sample consists of 450,000 to 700,000 distinct CDR3 sequences, roughly a quarter of them appearing once. CDR1 is SGDLS and CDR2 is YYNGEE in the germline V gene. This CDR3 is 13 amino acids long. V shed 2 bases and J shed 4 bases, with 9 bases lying between them. V gene TRBV9 combines with J gene TRBJ1-2; no clear D. The sequence was obtained from a woman between 65 and 79 years old in good health. Sequencing was carried out using blood. This CDR3 is CASSVSDSYGYTF. The CDR3 nucleotides are TGTGCCAGCAGCGTTTCGGACTCCTATGGCTACACCTTC. The full variable domain, with the rest looked up from reference TRBV9 and TRBJ1-2, is DSGVTQTPKHLITATGQRVTLRCSPRSGDLSVYWYQQSLDQGLQFLIQYYNGEERAKGNILERFSAQQFPDLHSELNLSSLELGDSALYFCASSVSDSYGYTFGSGTRLTVV.